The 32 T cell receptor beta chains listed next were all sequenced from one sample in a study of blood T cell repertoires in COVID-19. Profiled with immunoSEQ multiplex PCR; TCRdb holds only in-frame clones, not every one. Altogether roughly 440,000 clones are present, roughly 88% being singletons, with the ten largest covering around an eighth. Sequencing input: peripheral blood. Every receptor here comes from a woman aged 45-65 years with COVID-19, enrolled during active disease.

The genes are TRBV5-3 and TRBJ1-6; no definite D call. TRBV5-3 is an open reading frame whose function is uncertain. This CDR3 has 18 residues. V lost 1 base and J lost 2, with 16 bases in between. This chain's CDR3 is CARSLRKSADPYNSPLHF. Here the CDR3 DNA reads TGTGCCAGAAGCTTGCGGAAGTCAGCGGACCCCTATAATTCACCCCTCCACTTT.

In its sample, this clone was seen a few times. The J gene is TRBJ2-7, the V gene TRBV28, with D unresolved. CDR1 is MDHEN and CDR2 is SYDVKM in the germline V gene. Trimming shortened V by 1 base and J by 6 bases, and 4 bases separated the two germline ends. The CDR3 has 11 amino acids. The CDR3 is CASSLSTEQYF. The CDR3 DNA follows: TGTGCCAGCAGTTTATCTACCGAGCAGTACTTC.

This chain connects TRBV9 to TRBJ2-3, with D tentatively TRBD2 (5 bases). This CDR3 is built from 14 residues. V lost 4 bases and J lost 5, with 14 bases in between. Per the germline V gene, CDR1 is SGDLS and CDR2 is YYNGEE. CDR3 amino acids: CASSRKAGGDTQYF. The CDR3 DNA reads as TGTGCCAGCAGCCGGAAGGCGGGCGGAGATACGCAGTATTTT.

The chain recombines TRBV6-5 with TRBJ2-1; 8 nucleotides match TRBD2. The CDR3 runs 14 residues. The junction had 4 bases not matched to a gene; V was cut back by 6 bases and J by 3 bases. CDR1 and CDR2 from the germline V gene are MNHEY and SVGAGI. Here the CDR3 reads CASSGLADYNEQFF. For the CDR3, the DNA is TGTGCCAGCAGCGGACTAGCAGACTACAATGAGCAGTTCTTC.

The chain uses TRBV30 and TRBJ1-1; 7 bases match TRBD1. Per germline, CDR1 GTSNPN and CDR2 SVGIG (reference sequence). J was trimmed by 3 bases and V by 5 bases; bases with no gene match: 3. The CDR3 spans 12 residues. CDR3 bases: TGTGCCTGGTCAGGGGGGCACACTGAAGCTTTCTTT. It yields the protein CAWSGGHTEAFF.

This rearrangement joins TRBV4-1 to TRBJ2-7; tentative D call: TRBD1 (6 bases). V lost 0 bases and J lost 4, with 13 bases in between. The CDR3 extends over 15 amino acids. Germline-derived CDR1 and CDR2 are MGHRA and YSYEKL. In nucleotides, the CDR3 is TGCGCCAGCAGCCAAGAGGAAACAGGGCTATACGAGCAGTACTTC. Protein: CASSQEETGLYEQYF.

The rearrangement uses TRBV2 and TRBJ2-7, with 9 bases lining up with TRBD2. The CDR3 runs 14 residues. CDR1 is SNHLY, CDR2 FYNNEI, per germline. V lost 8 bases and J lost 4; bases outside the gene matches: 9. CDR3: CASVGLAGVYEQYF. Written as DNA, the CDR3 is TGTGCCAGCGTGGGGTTAGCGGGAGTGTACGAGCAGTACTTC.

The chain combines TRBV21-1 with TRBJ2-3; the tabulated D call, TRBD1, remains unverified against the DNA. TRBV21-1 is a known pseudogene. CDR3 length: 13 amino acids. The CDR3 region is CASSSPRGDTQYF. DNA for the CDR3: TGTGCCAGCAGCTCCCCCAGGGGGGATACGCAGTATTTT.

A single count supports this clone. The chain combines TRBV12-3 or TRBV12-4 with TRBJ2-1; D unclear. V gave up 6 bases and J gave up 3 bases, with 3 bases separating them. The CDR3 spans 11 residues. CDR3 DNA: TGTGCCAGCAGCGGCTACAATGAGCAGTTCTTC. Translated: CASSGYNEQFF.

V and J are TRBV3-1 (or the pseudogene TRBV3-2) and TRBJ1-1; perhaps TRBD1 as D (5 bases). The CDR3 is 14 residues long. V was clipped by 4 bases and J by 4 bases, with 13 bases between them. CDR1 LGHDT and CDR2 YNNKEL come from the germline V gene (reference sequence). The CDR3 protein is CASSPGHLGTEAFF. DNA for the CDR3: TGTGCCAGCAGCCCTGGACACCTCGGCACTGAAGCTTTCTTT.

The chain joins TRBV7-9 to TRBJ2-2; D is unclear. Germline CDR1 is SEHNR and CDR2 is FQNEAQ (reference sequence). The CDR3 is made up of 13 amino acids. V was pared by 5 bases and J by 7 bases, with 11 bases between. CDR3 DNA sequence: TGTGCCAGCAGCCTGTTAGTTGTCGGGGAGCTGTTTTTT. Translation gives CASSLLVVGELFF.

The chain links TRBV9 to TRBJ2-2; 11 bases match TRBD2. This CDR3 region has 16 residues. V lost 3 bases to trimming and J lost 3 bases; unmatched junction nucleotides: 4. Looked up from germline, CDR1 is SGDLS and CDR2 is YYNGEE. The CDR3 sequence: CASSEGTSGYTGELFF. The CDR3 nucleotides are TGTGCCAGCAGCGAGGGGACTAGCGGTTACACCGGGGAGCTGTTTTTT.

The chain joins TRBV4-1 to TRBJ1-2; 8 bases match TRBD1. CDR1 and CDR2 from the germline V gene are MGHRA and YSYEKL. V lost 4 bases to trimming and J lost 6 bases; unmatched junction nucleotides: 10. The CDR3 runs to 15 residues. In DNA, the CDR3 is TGCGCCAGCAGCCCTGGACAGGGCGTAGAGCATGGCTACACCTTC. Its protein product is CASSPGQGVEHGYTF.

The CDR3 protein is CASSPPGTGDGYTF. The CDR3 DNA sequence: TGTGCCAGCAGCCCCCCCGGGACAGGGGATGGCTACACCTTC. The chain combines TRBV7-6 with TRBJ1-2; 10 bases are shared with TRBD1. This CDR3 has 14 residues. Germline values: CDR1 SGHVS, CDR2 FNYEAQ. The V and J ends lost 5 bases and 6 bases, in that order; junction bases with no gene match: 6.

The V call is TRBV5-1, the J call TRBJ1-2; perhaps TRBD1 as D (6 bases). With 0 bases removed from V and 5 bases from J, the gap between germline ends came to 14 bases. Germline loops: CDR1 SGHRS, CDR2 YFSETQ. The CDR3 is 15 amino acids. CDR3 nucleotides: TGCGCCAGCAGCTTGGCCGAAGGGGGATCGTATGGCTACACCTTC. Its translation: CASSLAEGGSYGYTF. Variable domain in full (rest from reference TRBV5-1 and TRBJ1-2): KAGVTQTPRYLIKTRGQQVTLSCSPISGHRSVSWYQQTPGQGLQFLFEYFSETQRNKGNFPGRFSGRQFSNSRSEMNVSTLELGDSALYLCASSLAEGGSYGYTFGSGTRLTVV.

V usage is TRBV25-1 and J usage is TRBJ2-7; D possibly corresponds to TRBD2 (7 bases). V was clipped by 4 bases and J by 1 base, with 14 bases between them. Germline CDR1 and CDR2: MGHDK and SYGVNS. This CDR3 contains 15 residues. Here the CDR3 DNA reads TGTGCCAGCAGTGGGGGGGGGCTGACATCCTACGAGCAGTACTTC. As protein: CASSGGGLTSYEQYF.

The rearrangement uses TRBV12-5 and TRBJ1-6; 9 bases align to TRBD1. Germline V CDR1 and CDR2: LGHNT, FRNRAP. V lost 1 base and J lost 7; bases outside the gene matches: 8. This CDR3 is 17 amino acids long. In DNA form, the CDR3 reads TGTGCTAGTGGTTTGGGAACAGGGGGCCAGACAAATTCACCCCTCCACTTT. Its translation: CASGLGTGGQTNSPLHF.

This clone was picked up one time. This CDR3 is CASSFLENEQFF. The CDR3 nucleotides are TGTGCCAGCAGCTTTCTTGAGAATGAGCAGTTCTTC. The V gene is TRBV5-6, the J gene TRBJ2-1; no reliable D call. The V gene lost 2 bases and the J gene lost 7 bases, with 7 bases spanning the gap. CDR1 and CDR2 from the germline V gene are SGHDT and YYEEEE. The CDR3 covers 12 residues.

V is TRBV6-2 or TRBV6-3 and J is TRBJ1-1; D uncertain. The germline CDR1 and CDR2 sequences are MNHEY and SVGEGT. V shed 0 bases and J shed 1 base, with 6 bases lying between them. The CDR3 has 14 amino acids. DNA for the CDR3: TGTGCCAGCAGTTACTCGAACAAGAACACTGAAGCTTTCTTT. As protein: CASSYSNKNTEAFF.

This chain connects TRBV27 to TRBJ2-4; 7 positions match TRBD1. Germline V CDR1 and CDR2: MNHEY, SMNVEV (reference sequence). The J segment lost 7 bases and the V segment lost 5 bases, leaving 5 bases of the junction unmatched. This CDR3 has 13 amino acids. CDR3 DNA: TGTGCCAGCAGTCAAAAGACAGGGAACATTCAGTACTTC. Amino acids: CASSQKTGNIQYF.

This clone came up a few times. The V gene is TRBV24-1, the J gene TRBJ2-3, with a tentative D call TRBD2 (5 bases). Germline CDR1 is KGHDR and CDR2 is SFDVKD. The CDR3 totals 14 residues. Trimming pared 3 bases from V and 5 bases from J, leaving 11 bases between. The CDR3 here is CATSDGEFEDTQYF. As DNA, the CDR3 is TGTGCCACCAGTGATGGGGAGTTTGAAGATACGCAGTATTTT.

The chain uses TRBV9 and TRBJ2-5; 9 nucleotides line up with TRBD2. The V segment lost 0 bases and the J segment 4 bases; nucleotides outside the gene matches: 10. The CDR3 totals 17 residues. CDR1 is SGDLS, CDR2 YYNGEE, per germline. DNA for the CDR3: TGTGCCAGCAGCGTAGGCGGGGGGGCGTCGAATCGAGAGACCCAGTACTTC. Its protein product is CASSVGGGASNRETQYF.

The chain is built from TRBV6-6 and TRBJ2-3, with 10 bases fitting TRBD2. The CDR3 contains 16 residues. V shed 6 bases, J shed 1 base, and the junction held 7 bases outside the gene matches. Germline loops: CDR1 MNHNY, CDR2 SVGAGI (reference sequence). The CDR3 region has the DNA TGTGCCAGCAGCCCCGGGACTAGCGAGGGCACAGATACGCAGTATTTT. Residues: CASSPGTSEGTDTQYF.

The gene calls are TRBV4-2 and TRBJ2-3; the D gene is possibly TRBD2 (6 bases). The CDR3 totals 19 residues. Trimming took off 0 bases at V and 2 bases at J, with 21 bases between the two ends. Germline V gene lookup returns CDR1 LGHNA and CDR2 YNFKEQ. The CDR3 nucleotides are TGTGCCAGCAGCCAAGATGAGAGGTGGGGGAGGCAGAACACAGATACGCAGTATTTT. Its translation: CASSQDERWGRQNTDTQYF.

CDR3 in amino acids: CASRIGGGSNQPQHF. CDR3 DNA: TGTGCCAGTAGAATTGGGGGCGGGAGCAATCAGCCCCAGCATTTT. This sequence joins TRBV19 and TRBJ1-5; weak D call: TRBD1 (6 bases). V was trimmed by 6 bases and J by 1 base, leaving 13 bases between them. Germline V gives CDR1 LNHDA, CDR2 SQIVND (reference sequence). The CDR3 extends over 15 amino acids. The full variable domain, completed using reference TRBV19 and TRBJ1-5, is DGGITQSPKYLFRKEGQNVTLSCEQNLNHDAMYWYRQDPGQGLRLIYYSQIVNDFQKGDIAEGYSVSREKKESFPLTVTSAQKNPTAFYLCASRIGGGSNQPQHFGDGTRLSIL.

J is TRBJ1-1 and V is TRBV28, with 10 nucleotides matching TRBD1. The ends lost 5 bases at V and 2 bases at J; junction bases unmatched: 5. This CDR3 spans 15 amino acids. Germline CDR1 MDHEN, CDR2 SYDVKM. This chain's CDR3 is CASSAWTGGNTEAFF. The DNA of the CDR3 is TGTGCCAGCAGTGCCTGGACAGGGGGAAACACTGAAGCTTTCTTT.

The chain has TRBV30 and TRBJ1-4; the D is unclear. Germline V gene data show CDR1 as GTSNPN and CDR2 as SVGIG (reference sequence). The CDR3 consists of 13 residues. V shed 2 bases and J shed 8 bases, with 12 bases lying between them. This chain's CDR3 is CAWSRGGNEKLFF. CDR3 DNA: TGTGCCTGGAGTCGGGGAGGGAACGAAAAACTGTTTTTT.

As DNA, the CDR3 is TGTGCCATCAGTCGCGACAGGGAGGCTCAGCCCCAGCATTTT. As protein: CAISRDREAQPQHF. The rearrangement uses TRBV10-3 and TRBJ1-5; TRBD1 agrees at 7 bases. Germline CDR1 ENHRY, CDR2 SYGVKD. Losses at the gene ends were 5 bases for V and 6 bases for J; bases not matched to a gene: 7. This CDR3 has 14 amino acids.

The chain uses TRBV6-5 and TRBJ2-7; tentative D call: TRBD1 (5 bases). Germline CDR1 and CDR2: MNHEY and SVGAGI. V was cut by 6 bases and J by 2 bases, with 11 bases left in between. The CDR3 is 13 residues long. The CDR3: CASRTALTYEQYF. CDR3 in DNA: TGTGCCAGCAGGACAGCCTTGACCTACGAGCAGTACTTC.

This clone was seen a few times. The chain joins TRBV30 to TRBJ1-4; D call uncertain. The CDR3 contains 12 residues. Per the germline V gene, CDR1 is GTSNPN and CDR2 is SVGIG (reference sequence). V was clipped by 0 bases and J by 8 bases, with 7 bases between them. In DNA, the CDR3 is TGTGCCTGGAGTGTTCTAGGAGAAAAACTGTTTTTT. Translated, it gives CAWSVLGEKLFF.

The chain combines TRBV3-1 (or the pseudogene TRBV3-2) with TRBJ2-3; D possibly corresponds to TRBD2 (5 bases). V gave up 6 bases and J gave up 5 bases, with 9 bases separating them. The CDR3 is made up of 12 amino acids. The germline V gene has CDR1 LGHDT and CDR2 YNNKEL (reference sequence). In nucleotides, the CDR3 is TGTGCCAGCAGATTTGGGAGAGATACGCAGTATTTT. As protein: CASRFGRDTQYF.

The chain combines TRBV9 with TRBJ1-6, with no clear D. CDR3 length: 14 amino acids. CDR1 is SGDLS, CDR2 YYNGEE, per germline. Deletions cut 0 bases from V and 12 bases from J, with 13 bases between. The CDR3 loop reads CASSVESGEQPLHF. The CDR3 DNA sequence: TGTGCCAGCAGCGTAGAGTCCGGGGAGCAACCCCTCCACTTT. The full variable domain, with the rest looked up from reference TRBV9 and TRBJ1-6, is DSGVTQTPKHLITATGQRVTLRCSPRSGDLSVYWYQQSLDQGLQFLIQYYNGEERAKGNILERFSAQQFPDLHSELNLSSLELGDSALYFCASSVESGEQPLHFGNGTRLTVT.